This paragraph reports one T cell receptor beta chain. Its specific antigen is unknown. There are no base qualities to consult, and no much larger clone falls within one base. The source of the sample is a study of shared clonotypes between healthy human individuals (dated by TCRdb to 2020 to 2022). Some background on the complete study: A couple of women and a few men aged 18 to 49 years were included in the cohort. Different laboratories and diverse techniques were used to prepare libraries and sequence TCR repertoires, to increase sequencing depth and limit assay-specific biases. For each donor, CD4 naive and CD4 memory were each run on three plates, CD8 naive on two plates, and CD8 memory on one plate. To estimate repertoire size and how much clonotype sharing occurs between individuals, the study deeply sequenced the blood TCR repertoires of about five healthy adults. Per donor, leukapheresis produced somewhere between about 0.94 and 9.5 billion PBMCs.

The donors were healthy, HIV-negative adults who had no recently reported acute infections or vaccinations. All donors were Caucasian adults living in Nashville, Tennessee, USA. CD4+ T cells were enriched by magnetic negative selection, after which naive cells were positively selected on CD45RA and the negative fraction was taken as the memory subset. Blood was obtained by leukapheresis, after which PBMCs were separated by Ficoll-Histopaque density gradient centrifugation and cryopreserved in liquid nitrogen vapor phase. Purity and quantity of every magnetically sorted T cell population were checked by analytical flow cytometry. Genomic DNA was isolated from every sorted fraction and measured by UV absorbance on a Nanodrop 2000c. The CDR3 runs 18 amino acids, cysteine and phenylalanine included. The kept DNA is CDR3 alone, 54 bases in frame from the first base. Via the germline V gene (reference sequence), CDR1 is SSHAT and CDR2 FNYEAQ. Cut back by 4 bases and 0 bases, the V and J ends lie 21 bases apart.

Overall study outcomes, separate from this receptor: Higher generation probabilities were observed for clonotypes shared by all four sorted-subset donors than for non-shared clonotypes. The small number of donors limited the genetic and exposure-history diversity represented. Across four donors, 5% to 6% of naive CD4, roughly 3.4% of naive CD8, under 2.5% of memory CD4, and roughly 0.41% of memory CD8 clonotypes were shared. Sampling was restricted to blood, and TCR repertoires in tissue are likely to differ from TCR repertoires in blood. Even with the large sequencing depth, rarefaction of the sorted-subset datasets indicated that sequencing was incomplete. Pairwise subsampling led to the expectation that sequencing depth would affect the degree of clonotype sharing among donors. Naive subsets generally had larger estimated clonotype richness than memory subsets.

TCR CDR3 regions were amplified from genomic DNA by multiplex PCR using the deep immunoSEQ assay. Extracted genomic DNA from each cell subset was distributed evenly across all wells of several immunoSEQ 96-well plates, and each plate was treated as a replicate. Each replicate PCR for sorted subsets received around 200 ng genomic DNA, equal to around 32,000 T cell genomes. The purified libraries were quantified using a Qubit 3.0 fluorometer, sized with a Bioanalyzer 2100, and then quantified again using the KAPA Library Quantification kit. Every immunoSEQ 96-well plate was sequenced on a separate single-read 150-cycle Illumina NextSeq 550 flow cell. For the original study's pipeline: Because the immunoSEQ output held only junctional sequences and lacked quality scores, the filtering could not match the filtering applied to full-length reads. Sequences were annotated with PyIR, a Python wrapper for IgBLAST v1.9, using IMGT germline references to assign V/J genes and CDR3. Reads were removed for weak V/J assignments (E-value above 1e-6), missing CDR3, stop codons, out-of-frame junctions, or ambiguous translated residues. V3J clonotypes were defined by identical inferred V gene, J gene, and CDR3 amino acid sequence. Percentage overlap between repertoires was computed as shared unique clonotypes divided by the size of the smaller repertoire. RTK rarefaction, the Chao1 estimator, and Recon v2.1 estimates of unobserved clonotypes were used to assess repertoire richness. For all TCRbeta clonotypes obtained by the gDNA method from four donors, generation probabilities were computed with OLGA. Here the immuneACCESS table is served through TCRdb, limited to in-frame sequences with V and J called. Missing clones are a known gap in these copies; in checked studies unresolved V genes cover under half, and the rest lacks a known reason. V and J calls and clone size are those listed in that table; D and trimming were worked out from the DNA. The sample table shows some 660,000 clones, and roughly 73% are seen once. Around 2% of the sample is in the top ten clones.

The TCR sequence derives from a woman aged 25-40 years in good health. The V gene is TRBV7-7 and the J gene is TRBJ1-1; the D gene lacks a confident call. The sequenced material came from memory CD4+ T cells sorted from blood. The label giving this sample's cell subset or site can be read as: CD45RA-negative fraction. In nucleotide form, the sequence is TGTGCCAGCAGCTCTGATCCGGGCTTCCGGACTATGAACACTGAAGCTTTCTTT. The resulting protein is CASSSDPGFRTMNTEAFF. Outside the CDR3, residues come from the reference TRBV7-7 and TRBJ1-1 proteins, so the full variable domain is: GAGVSQSPRYKVTKRGQDVTLRCDPISSHATLYWYQQALGQGPEFLTYFNYEAQPDKSGLPSDRFSAERPEGSISTLTIQRTEQRDSAMYRCASSSDPGFRTMNTEAFFGQGTRLTVV.